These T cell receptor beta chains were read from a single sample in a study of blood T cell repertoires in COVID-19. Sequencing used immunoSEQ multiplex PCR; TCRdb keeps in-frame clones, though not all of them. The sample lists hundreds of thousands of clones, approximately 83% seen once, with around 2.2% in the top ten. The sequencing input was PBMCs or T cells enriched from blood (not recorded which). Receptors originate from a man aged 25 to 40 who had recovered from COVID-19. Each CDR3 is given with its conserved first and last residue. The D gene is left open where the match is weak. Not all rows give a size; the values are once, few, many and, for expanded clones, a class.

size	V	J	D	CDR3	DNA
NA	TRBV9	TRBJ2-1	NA	CASSVVGPPSNEQFF	TGTGCCAGCAGCGTAGTGGGCCCCCCCTCCAATGAGCAGTTCTTC
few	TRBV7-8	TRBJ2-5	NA	CASASRGVEETQYF	TGTGCCAGCGCCTCTCGCGGGGTGGAGGAGACCCAGTACTTC
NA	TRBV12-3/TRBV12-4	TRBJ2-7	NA	CASSTYKGHEQYF	TGTGCCAGCAGCACCTACAAGGGGCACGAGCAGTACTTC
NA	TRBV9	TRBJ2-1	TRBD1	CASSARDRDVHEQFF	TGTGCCAGCAGCGCCCGGGACAGGGATGTTCATGAGCAGTTCTTC
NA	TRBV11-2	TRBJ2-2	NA	CASSSSGNTGELFF	TGTGCCAGCAGCTCTTCGGGGAACACCGGGGAGCTGTTTTTT
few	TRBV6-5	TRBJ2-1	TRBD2	CAARLAGGPVYEQFF	TGTGCCGCAAGACTAGCGGGGGGGCCCGTCTATGAGCAGTTCTTC
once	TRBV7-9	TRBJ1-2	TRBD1	CASSLLTGAGGYTF	TGTGCCAGCAGCCTCCTGACAGGGGCGGGCGGCTACACCTTC
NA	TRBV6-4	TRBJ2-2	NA	CASSDSAGDGTGELFF	TGTGCCAGCAGTGACTCGGCAGGGGATGGGACCGGGGAGCTGTTTTTT
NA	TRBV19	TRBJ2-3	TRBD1	CASSMYGRGQVSTDTQYF	TGTGCCAGTAGTATGTATGGCAGGGGGCAGGTTAGCACAGATACGCAGTATTTT
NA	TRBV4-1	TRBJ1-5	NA	CASSQEGVSGQPQHF	TGCGCCAGCAGCCAAGAAGGGGTTTCGGGTCAGCCCCAGCATTTT
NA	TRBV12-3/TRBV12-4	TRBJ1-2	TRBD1	CASSRTGNYGYTF	TGTGCCAGCAGTCGGACAGGGAACTATGGCTACACCTTC
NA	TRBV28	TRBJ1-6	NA	CASSSGWADSPLHF	TGTGCCAGCAGTTCGGGATGGGCAGATTCACCCCTCCACTTT
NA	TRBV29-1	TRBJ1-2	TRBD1	CSVGPPVGTGLGGYTF	TGCAGCGTTGGTCCCCCCGTGGGGACAGGGCTTGGCGGCTACACCTTC
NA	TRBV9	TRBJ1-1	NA	CASSPRSITEAFF	TGTGCCAGCAGCCCTAGGTCGATCACTGAAGCTTTCTTT
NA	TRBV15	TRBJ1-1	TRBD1	CATGTEIKAFF	TGTGCCACCGGGACAGAAATTAAAGCTTTCTTT
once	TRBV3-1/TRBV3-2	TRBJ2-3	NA	CASSQVADTQYF	TGTGCCAGCAGCCAAGTCGCGGATACGCAGTATTTT
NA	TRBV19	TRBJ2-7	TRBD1	CASSGRQGSGSEQYF	TGTGCCAGTAGTGGGCGACAGGGGTCGGGCTCCGAGCAGTACTTC
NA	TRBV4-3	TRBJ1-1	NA	CASSQDTAGGEEFF	TGCGCCAGCAGCCAAGATACGGCGGGTGGTGAAGAGTTCTTT
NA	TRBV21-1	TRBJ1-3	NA	CASSSGEPEPPTSSSRNTIYF	TGTGCCAGCAGTTCGGGAGAGCCTGAACCCCCCACCTCGTCTTCGCGGAACACCATATATTTT
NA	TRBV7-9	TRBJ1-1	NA	CASSFQGTYTEAFF	TGTGCCAGCAGCTTCCAGGGTACGTACACTGAAGCTTTCTTT
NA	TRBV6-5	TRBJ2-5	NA	CASSYGAGHYQETQYF	TGTGCCAGCAGTTACGGGGCAGGGCACTACCAAGAGACCCAGTACTTC
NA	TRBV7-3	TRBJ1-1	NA	CASSYGQNTEAFF	TGTGCCAGCAGCTACGGACAGAACACTGAAGCTTTCTTT
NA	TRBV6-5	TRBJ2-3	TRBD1	CASGKDRVRADTQYF	TGTGCCAGCGGGAAGGACAGGGTGAGGGCAGATACGCAGTATTTT
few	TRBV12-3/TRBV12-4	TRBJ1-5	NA	CASSRRVDQPQHF	TGTGCCAGCAGCCGGAGAGTTGATCAGCCCCAGCATTTT
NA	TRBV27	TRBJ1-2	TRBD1	CASSNRGFNGYTF	TGTGCCAGCTCCAACAGGGGATTTAATGGCTACACCTTC
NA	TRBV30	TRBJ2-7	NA	CAWSSYSTREQYF	TGTGCCTGGAGTTCCTACAGCACCCGGGAGCAGTACTTC
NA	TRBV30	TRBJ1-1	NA	CAWSVQSTVVAFF	TGTGCCTGGAGTGTACAAAGTACAGTTGTGGCTTTCTTT
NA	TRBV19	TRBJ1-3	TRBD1	CASSFGRGTGNTIYF	TGTGCCAGTAGTTTTGGCAGGGGGACTGGAAACACCATATATTTT
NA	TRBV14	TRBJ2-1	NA	CASSNQVRVSLYNEQFF	TGTGCCAGCAGCAACCAAGTCCGGGTTAGTCTATACAATGAGCAGTTCTTC
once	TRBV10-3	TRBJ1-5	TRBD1	CAISEGQGRGQPQHF	TGTGCCATCAGTGAAGGACAGGGTCGAGGTCAGCCCCAGCATTTT
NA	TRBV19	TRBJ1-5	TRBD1	CATGGPQPQHF	TGTGCCACAGGGGGGCCTCAGCCCCAGCATTTT
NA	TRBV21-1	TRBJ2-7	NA	CDQGVYEQYF	TGTGACCAAGGGGTCTACGAGCAGTACTTC
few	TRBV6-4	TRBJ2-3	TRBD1	CASSGDRGSSDTQYF	TGTGCCAGCAGCGGGGACAGGGGTTCTTCGGATACGCAGTATTTT
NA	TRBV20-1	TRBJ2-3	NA	CSASLQSSPDTQYF	TGCAGTGCTAGTTTGCAGTCGTCGCCAGATACGCAGTATTTT
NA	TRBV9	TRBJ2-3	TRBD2	CASSSPWGGRTDTQYF	TGTGCCAGCAGCTCCCCTTGGGGCGGGAGGACAGATACGCAGTATTTT
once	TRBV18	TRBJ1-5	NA	CASATRTDYQPQHF	TGTGCCAGCGCGACCAGAACAGATTATCAGCCCCAGCATTTT
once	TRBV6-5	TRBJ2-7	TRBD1	CASRFRLGGEYEQYF	TGTGCCAGCAGGTTTAGATTAGGGGGCGAGTACGAGCAGTACTTC